This record concerns one T cell receptor beta chain sequence. Antigen unknown. Measured with immunoSEQ multiplex PCR; TCRdb has only the in-frame clones, and not every one. This table holds more than 110,000 clones, 80% to 95% found once. This sample is part of a study of T cell responses to AZD1222 COVID-19 vaccine. Study-wide background: Doses given second, at about 4 or about 12 weeks, were pooled. Findings and limits, study-wide: Scientists sampled the repertoires only once the peak T cell response had passed. Breadth and depth of Spike-specific TCRs rose after two AZD1222 doses.

CDR1 and CDR2 from the germline V gene are SGHNT and YENEEA. The V segment lost 2 bases and the J segment 6 bases; nucleotides outside the gene matches: 3. This CDR3 region has 15 residues. This receptor was taken from an adult in good health. This sequence joins TRBV11-3 and TRBJ2-3; 12 nucleotides line up with TRBD2. Sequencing was performed on peripheral blood, taken on day 0 of AZD1222 vaccination. The CDR3 loop is CASSLRLAGVDTQYF. The CDR3 DNA reads as TGTGCCAGCAGCTTAAGACTAGCGGGAGTGGATACGCAGTATTTT.